This is a list of T cell receptor beta chains from one sample in a study of T cells and Merkel cell carcinoma outcomes. Generated by immunoSEQ multiplex PCR, the TCRdb table keeps only in-frame clones and is missing some. This sample has over 10,000 clones, with just under 97% found just once. Sequenced input: tumor tissue from Merkel cell carcinoma. All receptors come from a human donor with Merkel cell carcinoma. Both conserved end residues are part of each CDR3. D genes are given only for firm matches. Size is stated for part of the rows, as once, few or many counts, or as a class when the clone is expanded.

j_call: TRBJ1-1; clone_size: -; d_call: -; v_call: TRBV29-1; cdr3_aa: CSVGGLNTEAFF; cdr3_nt: TGCAGCGTTGGGGGCCTGAACACTGAAGCTTTCTTT
j_call: TRBJ2-7; clone_size: -; d_call: -; v_call: TRBV20-1; cdr3_aa: CSVGAFYEQYF; cdr3_nt: TGCAGTGTAGGAGCGTTCTACGAGCAGTACTTC
j_call: TRBJ1-4; clone_size: -; d_call: -; v_call: TRBV11-3; cdr3_aa: CASSSDTGWEEKLFF; cdr3_nt: TGTGCCAGCAGCTCCGACACAGGATGGGAAGAAAAACTGTTTTTT
j_call: TRBJ2-1; clone_size: once; d_call: -; v_call: TRBV7-3; cdr3_aa: CASSLGSSYEQFF; cdr3_nt: TGTGCCAGCAGCTTAGGCTCCTCCTATGAGCAGTTCTTC
j_call: TRBJ1-1; clone_size: -; d_call: TRBD1; v_call: TRBV4-3; cdr3_aa: CASSVGTGIGNTEAFF; cdr3_nt: TGCGCCAGCAGCGTCGGGACAGGGATTGGGAACACTGAAGCTTTCTTT
j_call: TRBJ2-7; clone_size: -; d_call: -; v_call: TRBV11-3; cdr3_aa: CASSLSDGEPSYEQYF; cdr3_nt: TGTGCCAGCAGCTTATCCGATGGAGAACCCTCCTACGAGCAGTACTTC
j_call: TRBJ1-1; clone_size: once; d_call: -; v_call: TRBV6-5; cdr3_aa: CASSRGTASNTEAFF; cdr3_nt: TGTGCCAGCAGCCGCGGGACTGCTTCGAACACTGAAGCTTTCTTT
j_call: TRBJ2-1; clone_size: -; d_call: -; v_call: TRBV5-4; cdr3_aa: CASSPPPPSYNEQFF; cdr3_nt: TGTGCCAGCAGCCCGCCTCCCCCCTCCTACAATGAGCAGTTCTTC
j_call: TRBJ2-7; clone_size: once; d_call: -; v_call: TRBV19; cdr3_aa: CASSPSTASSYEQYF; cdr3_nt: TGTGCCAGTAGTCCCTCGACGGCGAGCTCCTACGAACAGTACTTC
j_call: TRBJ1-1; clone_size: few; d_call: TRBD1; v_call: TRBV19; cdr3_aa: CASSGGQGGFTEAFF; cdr3_nt: TGTGCCAGTAGTGGGGGACAGGGTGGTTTCACTGAAGCTTTCTTT
j_call: TRBJ2-7; clone_size: -; d_call: -; v_call: TRBV21-1; cdr3_aa: CASSSPGTGGPYEQYF; cdr3_nt: TGTGCCAGCAGCTCCCCCGGGACAGGGGGACCCTACGAGCAGTACTTC
j_call: TRBJ2-1; clone_size: -; d_call: TRBD2; v_call: TRBV18; cdr3_aa: CASSPSSGQQFF; cdr3_nt: TGTGCCAGCTCACCCTCTAGCGGGCAGCAGTTCTTC
j_call: TRBJ2-2; clone_size: once; d_call: TRBD2; v_call: TRBV11-3; cdr3_aa: CASSLGGLAGAGELFF; cdr3_nt: TGTGCCAGCAGCTTAGGAGGACTAGCGGGAGCCGGGGAGCTGTTTTTT
j_call: TRBJ2-7; clone_size: -; d_call: -; v_call: TRBV28; cdr3_aa: CASSSRRGEQYF; cdr3_nt: TGTGCCAGCAGTAGCAGAAGAGGCGAGCAGTACTTC
j_call: TRBJ2-7; clone_size: -; d_call: TRBD1; v_call: TRBV5-1; cdr3_aa: CASSLRDRDGEQYF; cdr3_nt: TGCGCCAGCAGCCTCCGGGACAGGGATGGTGAGCAGTACTTC
j_call: TRBJ2-1; clone_size: once; d_call: -; v_call: TRBV30; cdr3_aa: CAWSTGTPSYNEQFF; cdr3_nt: TGTGCCTGGAGTACCGGGACTCCCTCCTACAATGAGCAGTTCTTC
j_call: TRBJ2-1; clone_size: -; d_call: -; v_call: TRBV6-1; cdr3_aa: CASSGSVNYNEQFF; cdr3_nt: TGTGCCAGCAGTGGTTCGGTTAACTACAATGAGCAGTTCTTC
j_call: TRBJ2-3; clone_size: -; d_call: TRBD2; v_call: TRBV7-2; cdr3_aa: CASSLGGSKSTDTQYF; cdr3_nt: TGTGCCAGCAGCTTGGGGGGGTCCAAAAGCACAGATACGCAGTATTTT
j_call: TRBJ1-4; clone_size: -; d_call: -; v_call: TRBV2; cdr3_aa: CASKDSPGEKLFF; cdr3_nt: TGTGCCAGCAAGGACAGTCCGGGTGAAAAACTGTTTTTT
j_call: TRBJ2-3; clone_size: -; d_call: -; v_call: TRBV6-4; cdr3_aa: CASSDPISDTQYF; cdr3_nt: TGTGCCAGCAGTGACCCCATTTCAGATACGCAGTATTTT
j_call: TRBJ1-4; clone_size: -; d_call: -; v_call: TRBV2; cdr3_aa: CASTVERYEKLFF; cdr3_nt: TGTGCCAGCACCGTGGAAAGATATGAAAAACTGTTTTTT
j_call: TRBJ2-1; clone_size: -; d_call: TRBD2; v_call: TRBV4-3; cdr3_aa: CASSLLPGLGSYNEQFF; cdr3_nt: TGCGCCAGCAGCCTCCTACCGGGACTAGGGTCCTACAATGAGCAGTTCTTC
j_call: TRBJ2-1; clone_size: -; d_call: -; v_call: TRBV5-1; cdr3_aa: CASRNSESSYNEQFF; cdr3_nt: TGCGCCAGCAGGAATTCAGAGAGCTCCTACAATGAGCAGTTCTTC
j_call: TRBJ2-5; clone_size: -; d_call: -; v_call: TRBV7-2; cdr3_aa: CASSPRWGETPTQYF; cdr3_nt: TGTGCCAGCAGCCCCCGGTGGGGGGAGACCCCGACCCAGTACTTC
j_call: TRBJ1-1; clone_size: -; d_call: -; v_call: TRBV9; cdr3_aa: CASSVKTQNTEAFF; cdr3_nt: TGTGCCAGCAGCGTAAAGACACAGAACACTGAAGCTTTCTTT
j_call: TRBJ2-2; clone_size: -; d_call: -; v_call: TRBV30; cdr3_aa: CAWKGLTGELFF; cdr3_nt: TGTGCCTGGAAAGGGCTAACCGGGGAGCTGTTTTTT
j_call: TRBJ1-2; clone_size: few; d_call: -; v_call: TRBV7-3; cdr3_aa: CASSPSLGVGYTF; cdr3_nt: TGTGCCAGCAGCCCCTCCTTGGGGGTTGGCTACACCTTC
j_call: TRBJ2-7; clone_size: -; d_call: TRBD1; v_call: TRBV27; cdr3_aa: CASRLTGGYEQYF; cdr3_nt: TGTGCCAGCAGACTTACAGGGGGCTACGAGCAGTACTTT